This TCR beta chain was documented in a study of T-cell reconstitution after alpha-beta-depleted transplantation in children. The library targeted TCRbeta and was prepared with unique molecular identifiers. TCRdb itself ran the PCR reads through MiXCR, one entry per CDR3 protein. The sample lists about 240,000 distinct CDR3 sequences, approximately 12% occurring once. CDR3 length: 15 residues. With 4 bases clipped from V and 3 bases from J, the junction kept 8 bases outside the gene matches. Germline assignment: CDR1 SGHRS and CDR2 YFSETQ. The sample was PBMCs from the stem cell graft donor, taken from the stem cell graft. V is TRBV5-1 and J is TRBJ1-2; 8 bases agree with TRBD1. This sequence was found in a human donor who donated a stem cell graft to a child with acute lymphoblastic leukemia. Written as DNA, the CDR3 is TGCGCCAGCAGCGCAACAGGGGGGAGAGACTATGGCTACACCTTC. Its translation: CASSATGGRDYGYTF.